This T cell receptor (beta chain) was profiled in a study of human T cells and chemical hapten exposure. Overall study context: Upper-back patch tests with 0.01% DPC were read at 6 days. Patients, a majority of them female, were diagnosed with alopecia areata, totalis or universalis.

Single cDNA molecules in the library carried unique molecular identifiers attached during preparation. One entry per CDR3 protein, called by TCRdb with MiXCR from the RACE reads. This table has roughly 100,000 distinct CDR3 sequences, 10% to 11% appearing once. This sample's time point: pre-sensitization, week 0. Noted treatment: therapeutic diphenylcyclopropenone sensitization with weekly scalp DPC. CDR3 length: 15 residues. Germline CDR1 and CDR2: SNHLY and FYNNEI. After removal of 6 bases from V and 2 bases from J, the junction contained 9 bases not matched to a gene. This clonotype has a handful of counts.

This TCR was sampled from a woman aged 55-70 years with alopecia areata. Some clones in this sample may be carry-over from other donors' samples. The chain carries TRBV2 and TRBJ2-5; 7 nucleotides match TRBD1. Here the sequenced sample was whole blood, taken in connection with sensitization to the hapten diphenylcyclopropenone (DPC). Written as DNA, the CDR3 is TGTGCCAGCAGAGGACCCCGGGACAGACAAGAGACCCAGTACTTC. Amino acid sequence: CASRGPRDRQETQYF.